The 27 T cell receptor beta chains given below trace back to one sample, sequenced in a study of blood T cell repertoires in COVID-19. The method was immunoSEQ multiplex PCR; TCRdb's version includes in-frame clones alone and lacks a portion of them. The table has about 66,000 clones, 89% seen once. The specimen sequenced was peripheral blood. Receptors were obtained from a man aged 55-75 years with acute or convalescent COVID-19.

The chain recombines TRBV5-8 with TRBJ2-7; a weak D match, TRBD1 (5 bases). CDR1 is SGHTS, CDR2 YDEGEE, per germline. V gave up 1 base and J gave up 3 bases, with 11 bases separating them. This CDR3 region has 14 residues. The CDR3 region is CASSLYRGGYEQYF. CDR3 nucleotides: TGTGCCAGCAGCTTGTATAGGGGCGGCTACGAGCAGTACTTC.

This clone has a single count. CDR3 sequence reads: CASSFKGASNVLTF. Written as DNA, the CDR3 is TGTGCCAGCAGCTTCAAGGGGGCCTCCAACGTCCTGACTTTC. The chain joins TRBV5-8 to TRBJ2-6, with 7 bases identical to TRBD1. This CDR3 has 14 amino acids. J lost 8 bases, V lost 2 bases, and 4 bases had no gene match. The germline gives CDR1 SGHTS, CDR2 YDEGEE.

J is TRBJ2-3 and V is TRBV5-1; no definite D call. There are 14 residues in the CDR3. Germline-derived CDR1 and CDR2 are SGHRS and YFSETQ. Trimming removed 0 bases from V and 0 bases from J, with 5 bases in between. CDR3 DNA: TGCGCCAGCAGCTTGGAACAGAGCACAGATACGCAGTATTTT. Translating gives CASSLEQSTDTQYF.

This clone was recorded only once. The chain is built from TRBV27 and TRBJ2-3; no definite D call. The CDR3 is made up of 15 amino acids. The V end was cut by 4 bases, the J end by 0 bases, with 11 bases between. Germline loops: CDR1 MNHEY, CDR2 SMNVEV (reference sequence). Here the CDR3 DNA reads TGTGCCAGCAGTTCTCCGGTCCGAAGCACAGATACGCAGTATTTT. Encoded protein: CASSSPVRSTDTQYF.

The V and J genes are TRBV5-5 and TRBJ1-1, with D unclear. CDR1 and CDR2 from the germline V gene are SGHKS and YYEKEE (reference sequence). V was cut by 3 bases and J by 7 bases, with 7 bases left in between. The CDR3 sequence is 11 residues long. The CDR3 DNA is TGTGCCAGCAGCTCGGTGAGTGAAGCTTTCTTT. Its translation is CASSSVSEAFF.

This chain connects TRBV4-1 to TRBJ2-3; TRBD1 is a possible D gene (5 bases). Per the germline V gene, CDR1 is MGHRA and CDR2 is YSYEKL. V was trimmed by 6 bases and J by 1 base, leaving 11 bases between them. The CDR3 is 14 residues long. The CDR3 reads CASRLIGGTDTQYF. In DNA form, the CDR3 reads TGCGCCAGCAGACTCATAGGGGGCACAGATACGCAGTATTTT.

The gene calls are TRBV28 and TRBJ1-1, with 7 bases that match TRBD1. Trimming cost V 9 bases and J 5 bases; bases outside gene matches: 21. The germline V gene encodes CDR1 MDHEN and CDR2 SYDVKM. CDR3 length: 17 residues. CDR3 coding DNA: TGTGCCAGTTCTCTTTATCCGACAGGGAGAACGGGAACTGAAGCTTTCTTT. This gives the protein CASSLYPTGRTGTEAFF.

The V call is TRBV5-6, the J call TRBJ2-5; 7 bases fit TRBD1. Unmatched junction bases numbered 13, after V lost 4 bases and J lost 4 bases. Germline V gives CDR1 SGHDT, CDR2 YYEEEE. The CDR3 extends over 16 amino acids. The CDR3 DNA is TGTGCCAGCAGCCCTCCGGGGCAGGGGGTAGGAGAGACCCAGTACTTC. Amino acids: CASSPPGQGVGETQYF.

This clone was observed a few times. CDR3: CASGRDSPYEQYF. In DNA form, the CDR3 reads TGTGCCAGCGGCAGGGATAGTCCCTACGAGCAGTACTTC. The rearrangement links TRBV7-8 to TRBJ2-7; a possible D gene is TRBD1 (5 bases). V lost 8 bases and J 2 bases, leaving 13 bases between the germline ends. Germline CDR1 reads SGHVS; CDR2 reads FQNEAQ. The CDR3 totals 13 residues.

This rearrangement joins TRBV7-3 to TRBJ1-2; the D is unclear. This CDR3 comprises 14 residues. V lost 0 bases, J lost 8 bases, and 13 bases lay in between. Germline CDR1 is SGHTA and CDR2 is FQGTGA. The CDR3 nucleotides are TGTGCCAGCAGCTTAACAAGCGGGCTGGGGGGCTACACCTTC. It is translated as CASSLTSGLGGYTF. The full variable domain, rest sourced from reference TRBV7-3 and TRBJ1-2, is GAGVSQTPSNKVTEKGKYVELRCDPISGHTALYWYRQSLGQGPEFLIYFQGTGAADDSGLPNDRFFAVRPEGSVSTLKIQRTERGDSAVYLCASSLTSGLGGYTFGSGTRLTVV.

The chain is built from TRBV20-1 and TRBJ2-3, with D unclear. CDR1 and CDR2 (germline): DFQATT, SNEGSKA (reference sequence). The V end was cut by 3 bases, the J end by 0 bases, with 13 bases between. CDR3 size: 15 residues. The CDR3 loop is CSASRRSRSTDTQYF. The CDR3 coding sequence is TGCAGTGCTAGTCGTCGGAGTCGGAGCACAGATACGCAGTATTTT.

This clone is a singleton in its sample. The chain is built from TRBV15 and TRBJ2-7; the D gene is possibly TRBD1 (6 bases). The germline V gene has CDR1 LNHNV and CDR2 YYDKDF (reference sequence). CDR3 length: 16 residues. With 1 base removed from V and 0 bases from J, the gap between germline ends came to 13 bases. CDR3 sequence (DNA): TGTGCCACCAGCAGAGGAGGGACAAGGAGCTCCTACGAGCAGTACTTC. This encodes CATSRGGTRSSYEQYF.

This rearrangement joins TRBV18 to TRBJ2-7; TRBD2 is a possible D gene (5 bases). The germline gives CDR1 KGHSH, CDR2 LQKENI. CDR3 length: 12 amino acids. V was shortened by 6 bases and J by 5 bases, with 11 bases between the two germline ends. CDR3 amino acids: CASSRGDNEQYF. The CDR3 DNA is TGTGCCAGCTCCCGGGGAGACAACGAGCAGTACTTC.

The V gene is TRBV4-1, the J gene TRBJ1-3; D is uncertain. This CDR3 is 18 amino acids long. With 3 bases removed from V and 8 bases from J, the gap between germline ends came to 26 bases. The V gene's germline CDR1 is MGHRA and CDR2 YSYEKL. The CDR3 DNA reads TGCGCCAGCAGCCAGATCTACCGGGGAGGGTTCGAAGTGGACACCATATATTTT. It encodes CASSQIYRGGFEVDTIYF.

The rearrangement links TRBV18 to TRBJ1-1, with TRBD1 matching over 9 bases. This CDR3 region has 16 residues. The V gene end was trimmed by 3 bases and the J gene end by 3 bases; junction bases not matched to a gene: 8. CDR1 KGHSH and CDR2 LQKENI come from the germline V gene. The CDR3 bases are TGTGCCAGCTCACCGCTATCGAGGGACAGGGACACTGAAGCTTTCTTT. Translation: CASSPLSRDRDTEAFF. Together with reference TRBV18 and TRBJ1-1, the CDR3 gives the full variable domain: NAGVMQNPRHLVRRRGQEARLRCSPMKGHSHVYWYRQLPEEGLKFMVYLQKENIIDESGMPKERFSAEFPKEGPSILRIQQVVRGDSAAYFCASSPLSRDRDTEAFFGQGTRLTVV.

Details on this clone: Other DNA sequences in this sample translate to the same CDR3. The chain's CDR3 is CASSEGRYQPQHF. CDR3 coding DNA: TGTGCCAGCAGTGAAGGCAGATATCAGCCCCAGCATTTT. The rearrangement joins TRBV2 to TRBJ1-5, with no clear D. Germline V gene sequence: CDR1 SNHLY, CDR2 FYNNEI. V lost 1 base and J 5 bases, leaving 6 bases between the germline ends. This CDR3 comprises 13 residues. Using reference TRBV2 and TRBJ1-5 for the parts outside the CDR3, the full variable domain is EPEVTQTPSHQVTQMGQEVILRCVPISNHLYFYWYRQILGQKVEFLVSFYNNEISEKSEIFDDQFSVERPDGSNFTLKIRSTKLEDSAMYFCASSEGRYQPQHFGDGTRLSIL.

This chain links TRBV9 with TRBJ1-1; D not resolved. The ends were cut back, 2 bases at V and 3 bases at J, with 11 bases in the middle. There are 14 residues in the CDR3. The germline V gene has CDR1 SGDLS and CDR2 YYNGEE. The CDR3 nucleotides are TGTGCCAGCAGCGTGGAGAGGATCGACACTGAAGCTTTCTTT. Translated: CASSVERIDTEAFF.

The J gene is TRBJ2-2, the V gene TRBV11-3, with TRBD1 identical over 10 bases. With 3 bases clipped from V and 1 base from J, the junction kept 5 bases outside the gene matches. This CDR3 is 17 amino acids long. Germline values: CDR1 SGHNT, CDR2 YENEEA. As DNA, the CDR3 is TGTGCCAGCAGCTTTACCGGGACAGGGGAGAACACCGGGGAGCTGTTTTTT. This codes for CASSFTGTGENTGELFF.

The V gene is TRBV5-8, the J gene TRBJ2-3, with 7 bases that match TRBD1. CDR3 size: 15 residues. Germline V gene data show CDR1 as SGHTS and CDR2 as YDEGEE. V trimming: 0 bases; J trimming: 3 bases; junction bases outside the gene matches: 4. This CDR3 is CASSLEGGATDTQYF. The CDR3 nucleotides read TGTGCCAGCAGCTTGGAAGGGGGCGCGACAGATACGCAGTATTTT.

V gene TRBV28 combines with J gene TRBJ1-2, with TRBD1 matching 9 bases. The CDR3 totals 16 residues. CDR1 and CDR2 (germline): MDHEN, SYDVKM. V lost 7 bases, J lost 8 bases, and 17 bases stayed unmatched. CDR3 bases: TGTGCCAGCACCCCCATCGGTAACAGGGGGCAGCAGGGCTACACCTTC. Residues: CASTPIGNRGQQGYTF.

The CDR3 sequence: CASSLVWGQVIQETQYF. As DNA, the CDR3 is TGTGCCAGCAGCTTAGTCTGGGGACAGGTAATCCAAGAGACCCAGTACTTC. The V gene is TRBV7-9, the J gene TRBJ2-5, with 8 nucleotides matching TRBD1. V was pared by 1 base and J by 1 base, with 8 bases of the junction left unmatched. CDR3 length: 17 amino acids. Germline loops: CDR1 SEHNR, CDR2 FQNEAQ (reference sequence).

This chain uses TRBV5-8 with TRBJ1-2; no clear D. CDR3 size: 15 residues. CDR1 is SGHTS, CDR2 YDEGEE, per germline. Trimming removed 0 bases from V and 2 bases from J, with 11 bases in between. This CDR3 is CASSLALTRNYGYTF. Here the CDR3 DNA reads TGTGCCAGCAGCTTGGCCCTGACAAGGAACTATGGCTACACCTTC.

This chain uses TRBV5-1 with TRBJ1-1; no reliable D call. The germline gives CDR1 SGHRS, CDR2 YFSETQ. This CDR3 comprises 13 residues. With 5 bases removed from V and 0 bases from J, the gap between germline ends came to 8 bases. The CDR3 DNA reads TGCGCCAGCAGGCCGGGAATGAACACTGAAGCTTTCTTT. Its protein product is CASRPGMNTEAFF.

The V call is TRBV11-2, the J call TRBJ2-2; the match to TRBD2 covers 8 bases. The CDR3 sequence is 14 residues long. V lost 5 bases, J lost 5 bases, and 4 bases stayed unmatched. The germline V gene has CDR1 SGHAT and CDR2 FQNNGV. CDR3 amino acids: CASSPLAGTGELFF. In DNA, the CDR3 is TGTGCCAGCAGCCCTTTAGCGGGGACCGGGGAGCTGTTTTTT.

The V gene is TRBV5-1, the J gene TRBJ1-2, with D possibly being TRBD1 (5 bases). Deletions cut 1 base from V and 7 bases from J, with 17 bases between. From germline, CDR1 is SGHRS and CDR2 YFSETQ. CDR3 length: 15 residues. In DNA form, the CDR3 reads TGCGCCAGCAGCTTGCGAGCGGGGTTTCAGGGTGGCTACACCTTC. Its translation is CASSLRAGFQGGYTF.

This chain joins TRBV25-1 and TRBJ2-2; no reliable D call. The CDR3 extends over 17 amino acids. With 3 bases removed from V and 3 bases from J, the gap between germline ends came to 17 bases. CDR1 MGHDK and CDR2 SYGVNS come from the germline V gene. CDR3 region: CASSDLRDPADTGELFF. CDR3 nucleotides: TGTGCCAGCAGTGACCTCCGTGACCCGGCGGACACCGGGGAGCTGTTTTTT.

The chain joins TRBV24-1 to TRBJ2-1; D may be TRBD1 (5 bases). Trimming cost V 4 bases and J 0 bases, with 15 bases left between them. The CDR3 totals 17 residues. The V gene's germline CDR1 is KGHDR and CDR2 SFDVKD. CDR3 sequence reads: CATSDPALGVSYNEQFF. CDR3 in DNA: TGTGCCACCAGTGACCCCGCTCTAGGGGTCTCCTACAATGAGCAGTTCTTC.